A single sample is the source of the 24 T cell receptor beta chains below, sequenced in a study of blood T cells in healthy people across ages. Primers used in a second PCR of roughly 6 to 12 cycles were a sample-barcoded 5' primer and a J-beta primer mix. TCRdb itself ran the 5' RACE reads through MiXCR, one entry per CDR3 protein. The sample includes approximately 1,100,000 distinct CDR3 sequences, 35% to 50% of them seen just once. The sequenced material came from blood. Receptors were obtained from a woman aged 55 to 70 in good health.

This clonotype was counted a few times. V gene TRBV9 combines with J gene TRBJ2-1; TRBD2 aligns across 7 bases. CDR3 length equals 15 residues. The germline gives CDR1 SGDLS, CDR2 YYNGEE. J was trimmed by 0 bases and V by 2 bases; bases with no gene match: 2. This chain's CDR3 is CASSVLADSYNEQFF. CDR3 nucleotide sequence: TGTGCCAGCAGCGTCCTAGCGGACTCCTACAATGAGCAGTTCTTC. The full variable domain, in which reference TRBV9 and TRBJ2-1 provide the parts outside the CDR3, is DSGVTQTPKHLITATGQRVTLRCSPRSGDLSVYWYQQSLDQGLQFLIQYYNGEERAKGNILERFSAQQFPDLHSELNLSSLELGDSALYFCASSVLADSYNEQFFGPGTRLTVL.

V is TRBV28 and J is TRBJ2-1; 10 nucleotides match TRBD2. Trimming cost V 4 bases and J 4 bases; bases outside gene matches: 4. Germline-derived CDR1 and CDR2 are MDHEN and SYDVKM. This CDR3 is built from 15 residues. CDR3 in DNA: TGTGCCAGCAGTTCAACTAGCGGGATATACAATGAGCAGTTCTTC. Translated: CASSSTSGIYNEQFF. The entire variable domain, with the rest obtained from reference TRBV28 and TRBJ2-1, is as follows: DVKVTQSSRYLVKRTGEKVFLECVQDMDHENMFWYRQDPGLGLRLIYFSYDVKMKEKGDIPEGYSVSREKKERFSLILESASTNQTSMYLCASSSTSGIYNEQFFGPGTRLTVL.

V is TRBV9 and J is TRBJ2-3, with D possibly being TRBD2 (6 bases). Germline V gene lookup returns CDR1 SGDLS and CDR2 YYNGEE. V was cut by 0 bases and J by 2 bases, with 10 bases left in between. This CDR3 has 15 residues. CDR3 protein: CASSVAWGLTDTQYF. The CDR3 DNA reads TGTGCCAGCAGCGTAGCCTGGGGACTCACAGATACGCAGTATTTT.

The chain uses TRBV3-1 and TRBJ2-5, with a weak D call TRBD2 (6 bases). Germline CDR1 reads LGHDT; CDR2 reads YNNKEL (reference sequence). Trimming took off 4 bases at V and 5 bases at J, with 11 bases between the two ends. The CDR3 loop spans 13 amino acids. The CDR3 bases are TGTGCCAGCAGCCGGAGGGCCGGGGAGACCCAGTACTTC. This codes for CASSRRAGETQYF.

This clonotype has a handful of counts. This rearrangement joins TRBV5-1 to TRBJ2-7, with D possibly matching TRBD1 (6 bases). Deletions cut 0 bases from V and 4 bases from J, with 17 bases between. The germline CDR1 and CDR2 sequences are SGHRS and YFSETQ. The CDR3 totals 16 residues. The CDR3 region has the DNA TGCGCCAGCAGCTTGGTGGGCCCCGGGACACCTTACGAGCAGTACTTC. It encodes CASSLVGPGTPYEQYF.

The V call is TRBV9, the J call TRBJ2-3, with D maybe TRBD2 (5 bases). Trimming removed 1 base from V and 3 bases from J, with 15 bases in between. CDR1 SGDLS and CDR2 YYNGEE come from the germline V gene. The CDR3 has 16 amino acids. CDR3 DNA sequence: TGTGCCAGCAGCGTAACCAGAGGCGGGCGGACAGATACGCAGTATTTT. It specifies CASSVTRGGRTDTQYF.

This clonotype was seen a handful of times. The chain employs TRBV6-6 and TRBJ2-3; 8 nucleotides line up with TRBD2. Looked up from germline, CDR1 is MNHNY and CDR2 is SVGAGI (reference sequence). Trimming at V came to 6 bases and at J to 10 bases, leaving 12 bases not matched to a gene. The CDR3 consists of 14 residues. Written as DNA, the CDR3 is TGTGCCAGCAGCCCGGTAGCGGGACGGTTAGCGCAGTATTTT. It translates to CASSPVAGRLAQYF.

This rearrangement joins TRBV20-1 to TRBJ1-6, with D tentatively TRBD1 (5 bases). The CDR3 length is 15 residues. V was pared by 1 base and J by 3 bases, with 10 bases between. Germline V CDR1 and CDR2: DFQATT, SNEGSKA (reference sequence). In DNA, the CDR3 is TGCAGTGCTAGAGCGACAGAGGGCTATAATTCACCCCTCCACTTT. This translates into CSARATEGYNSPLHF.

The chain joins TRBV6-5 to TRBJ1-1; possible D gene TRBD1, 5 bases. V gave up 6 bases and J gave up 8 bases, with 13 bases separating them. Germline V gene sequence: CDR1 MNHEY, CDR2 SVGAGI. CDR3 length: 12 amino acids. The DNA of the CDR3 is TGTGCCAGCAGCCGAAAAAGGACAGAAGCTTTCTTT. Protein sequence: CASSRKRTEAFF.

This clonotype occurred many times. The chain couples TRBV20-1 to TRBJ2-1, with 8 bases lining up with TRBD1. V trimming: 3 bases; J trimming: 6 bases; junction bases outside the gene matches: 4. Germline V gene lookup returns CDR1 DFQATT and CDR2 SNEGSKA (reference sequence). CDR3 size: 13 residues. CDR3 DNA sequence: TGCAGTGCTAGGAGGACAGGGTCCAATGAGCAGTTCTTC. Encoded protein: CSARRTGSNEQFF.

This rearrangement joins TRBV28 to TRBJ1-2, with TRBD1 identical over 7 bases. The CDR3 contains 12 residues. The germline V gene has CDR1 MDHEN and CDR2 SYDVKM. V was clipped by 6 bases and J by 7 bases; unmatched bases: 5. The CDR3 sequence: CASRDRVAGYTF. CDR3 in DNA: TGTGCCAGCAGAGACAGGGTAGCTGGCTACACCTTC.

Many counts were recorded for this clonotype. The J gene is TRBJ2-3, the V gene TRBV7-2; 8 nucleotides agree with TRBD2. Losses at the gene ends were 2 bases for V and 4 bases for J; bases not matched to a gene: 5. The germline V gene has CDR1 SGHTA and CDR2 FQGNSA. This CDR3 is built from 15 residues. Here the CDR3 reads CASSLLGTSSDTQYF. Here the CDR3 DNA reads TGTGCCAGCAGCTTACTAGGGACTAGTTCAGATACGCAGTATTTT.

This clonotype was counted between two and nine times. The chain combines TRBV9 with TRBJ2-7; possible D gene TRBD1, 6 bases. Germline-derived CDR1 and CDR2 are SGDLS and YYNGEE. This CDR3 spans 15 amino acids. Trimming removed 0 bases from V and 1 base from J, with 11 bases in between. CDR3 residues: CASSVETGQSYEQYF. DNA of the CDR3: TGTGCCAGCAGCGTAGAAACAGGGCAGTCCTACGAGCAGTACTTC.

The rearrangement joins TRBV20-1 to TRBJ2-1, with 9 bases lining up with TRBD2. Germline V CDR1 and CDR2: DFQATT, SNEGSKA (reference sequence). With V trimmed by 6 bases and J by 8 bases, 8 bases remained unmatched. The CDR3 extends over 13 amino acids. The CDR3 is CSATGTSFDEQFF. DNA for the CDR3: TGCAGTGCAACCGGGACTAGCTTCGATGAGCAGTTCTTC.

This clonotype was counted between two and nine times. V usage is TRBV3-1 and J usage is TRBJ1-2, with D possibly matching TRBD1 (5 bases). From germline, CDR1 is LGHDT and CDR2 YNNKEL (reference sequence). V was cut by 0 bases and J by 2 bases, with 10 bases left in between. The CDR3 is made up of 15 amino acids. CDR3 sequence reads: CASSQERAGNYGYTF. The CDR3 bases are TGTGCCAGCAGCCAAGAAAGGGCAGGGAACTATGGCTACACCTTC. Together with reference TRBV3-1 and TRBJ1-2, the CDR3 gives the full variable domain: DTAVSQTPKYLVTQMGNDKSIKCEQNLGHDTMYWYKQDSKKFLKIMFSYNNKELIINETVPNRFSPKSPDKAHLNLHINSLELGDSAVYFCASSQERAGNYGYTFGSGTRLTVV.

This rearrangement joins TRBV10-2 to TRBJ2-1; D could derive from TRBD1 or TRBD2 (6 bases each). V lost 6 bases, J lost 4 bases, and 13 bases lay in between. The germline V gene has CDR1 WSHSY and CDR2 SAAADI. This CDR3 contains 14 residues. The CDR3 DNA reads TGCGCCAGCAGGGAGGGGACAACTTACAATGAGCAGTTCTTC. Its protein product is CASREGTTYNEQFF.

The table lists this clonotype with a few counts. The CDR3, as DNA: TGCGCCAGCAGCTTGGACAGGGGCTCTGGGACCCAGTACTTC. Protein: CASSLDRGSGTQYF. The chain uses TRBV5-1 and TRBJ2-5; 7 positions agree with TRBD1. Trimming removed 0 bases from V and 7 bases from J; junction bases left unmatched: 6. The germline V gene has CDR1 SGHRS and CDR2 YFSETQ. The CDR3 has 14 amino acids.

The V and J genes are TRBV9 and TRBJ2-5; D is ambiguous. The last part of the DNA fits TRBJ2-7 better; the J call may be wrong. CDR1 is SGDLS, CDR2 YYNGEE, per germline. The CDR3 covers 13 residues. The CDR3 nucleotides are TGTGCCAGCTCCGAAGCTCCAGACACCGAGCAGTACTTC. This codes for CASSEAPDTEQYF.

The chain couples TRBV5-4 to TRBJ2-5; no clear D. Per germline, CDR1 SGHNT and CDR2 YYREEE (reference sequence). There are 16 residues in the CDR3. Trimming took off 3 bases at V and 5 bases at J, with 20 bases between the two ends. The CDR3 nucleotides read TGTGCCAGCAGCTCGACCCTCCTCGGAAGGATGGAGACCCAGTACTTC. Translation gives CASSSTLLGRMETQYF.

This clonotype occurred a few times. The rearrangement links TRBV5-1 to TRBJ2-1; 8 bases are shared with TRBD2. The CDR3 is 18 residues long. CDR1 and CDR2 (germline): SGHRS, YFSETQ. With V trimmed by 1 base and J by 7 bases, 16 bases remained unmatched. CDR3 nucleotides: TGCGCCAGCAGCTTGTATATCGGGAGGGCCGGTCCGCGGAATGAGCAGTTCTTC. Amino acids: CASSLYIGRAGPRNEQFF.

The chain couples TRBV6-5 to TRBJ2-1; 12 bases agree with TRBD1. The CDR3 has 16 residues. Germline V gene data show CDR1 as MNHEY and CDR2 as SVGAGI. The junction had 5 bases not matched to a gene; V was cut back by 6 bases and J by 2 bases. The CDR3 DNA reads TGTGCCAGCAGAAACCGGGACAGGGGGCCCTACAATGAGCAGTTCTTC. As protein: CASRNRDRGPYNEQFF.

This chain uses TRBV5-1 with TRBJ2-3, with 11 nucleotides matching TRBD2. This CDR3 spans 17 amino acids. Germline CDR1 is SGHRS and CDR2 is YFSETQ. Trimming cost V 0 bases and J 4 bases; bases outside gene matches: 7. In DNA form, the CDR3 reads TGCGCCAGCAGCTTGGACCGGACTAGCGGGCGGTCAGATACGCAGTATTTT. This sequence encodes CASSLDRTSGRSDTQYF.

The chain carries TRBV7-3 and TRBJ2-1; D is perhaps TRBD1 (7 bases). This CDR3 comprises 16 residues. Germline values: CDR1 SGHTA, CDR2 FQGTGA. Deletions cut 5 bases from V and 8 bases from J, with 22 bases between. CDR3 coding DNA: TGTGCCAGCAGCCCCCAGGGGGGCCTAAAGAGGGATGAGCAGTTCTTC. Protein product: CASSPQGGLKRDEQFF.

The rearrangement links TRBV24-1 to TRBJ2-3; D is possibly TRBD1 (6 bases). Germline loops: CDR1 KGHDR, CDR2 SFDVKD. The V gene lost 4 bases and the J gene lost 0 bases, with 13 bases spanning the gap. This CDR3 is 16 amino acids long. The CDR3 spells CATSDPGTQSTDTQYF. CDR3 bases: TGTGCCACCAGTGACCCCGGGACACAAAGCACAGATACGCAGTATTTT.